This T cell receptor beta chain was profiled in a study of tumor-infiltrating lymphocytes in primary liver carcinoma. Comment on this clonotype: The junction and the germline gene differ at one end; a read error may be behind it.

Between roughly 17 and 30 mg of unsorted bulk tissue served as the source from which RNA and DNA were co-extracted. Priming with a constant-region primer yielded TCR beta cDNA from 400 to 500 ng total RNA. Three-round nested multiplex PCR performed with slightly modified ARM-PCR produced the TCR beta libraries. TRBV1-TRBV30 forward and Cbeta reverse primers drove the first two roughly 9-cycle rounds. TCRdb ran MiXCR on the multiplex PCR reads and lists one entry per CDR3 protein. The sample consists of more than 20,000 distinct CDR3 sequences, approximately 70% of them appearing once. From germline, CDR1 is MNHNY and CDR2 SVGAGI (reference sequence). This CDR3 comprises 15 residues.

This sequence joins TRBV6-6 and TRBJ2-7; TRBD1 matches 7 bases. The sequence was collected from a man aged 40-49 years with primary liver carcinoma and hepatitis B virus infection. The sequencing sample was made of liver tumor tissue from sampling region 1. Subset denoted: tumor region T1, superior pole. The CDR3, as DNA: TGTGCCAGTAGTTACCCTCCCCGGACAGGCGGAGAGCAGTACTTC. It yields the protein CASSYPPRTGGEQYF.